This is a list of T cell receptor beta chains from one sample in a study of cytomegalovirus exposure and HLA in healthy donors. TCRdb keeps only in-frame clones here, not all; method: immunoSEQ multiplex PCR. This listing includes roughly 57,000 clones. Input material: PBMCs. These TCRs come from a woman in her twenties or thirties in good health and CMV-seropositive. CDR3s include the opening cysteine and the closing phenylalanine or tryptophan. D genes are given only for firm matches.

TRBV5-1	TRBD2	TRBJ2-3	TGCGCCAGCAGCTTGGGTGCGGGAGTAGTAGGAAGCACAGATACGCAGTATTTT	CASSLGAGVVGSTDTQYF
TRBV5-1	TRBD2	TRBJ2-5	TGCGCCAGCAGCGTGGGACTATTCCTGGGGGAGACCCAGTACTTC	CASSVGLFLGETQYF
TRBV7-7	TRBD1	TRBJ2-6	TGTGCTAGCAGCCGGACCGGGACAGGGAAATTCTCTGGGGCCAACGTCCTGACTTTC	CASSRTGTGKFSGANVLTF
TRBV6-1	.	TRBJ2-7	TGTGCCAGCAGATTACAGGGTAACGAGCAGTACTTC	CASRLQGNEQYF
TRBV5-6	TRBD2	TRBJ2-5	TGTGCCAGCAGCTCTCGTCTCACTAGCGGGAGCTTGGAGACCCAGTACTTC	CASSSRLTSGSLETQYF
TRBV18	TRBD1	TRBJ2-1	TGTGCCAGCTCACCGGACAGGGGTGCCTACAATGAGCAGTTCTTC	CASSPDRGAYNEQFF
TRBV6-5	TRBD2	TRBJ2-7	TGTGCCAGCAGAAAGGGACTAGCGGGGTCCTACGAGCAGTACTTC	CASRKGLAGSYEQYF
TRBV30	.	TRBJ1-1	TGTGCCTGGAGTCAGGCGAACACTGAAGCTTTCTTT	CAWSQANTEAFF
TRBV5-4	.	TRBJ2-7	TGTGCCAGCAGCCCTCTCCCAGGACACTACGAGCAGTACTTC	CASSPLPGHYEQYF
TRBV28	TRBD1	TRBJ2-1	TGTGCCAGCAGGTACAGGGGGCGCGGTAATGAGCAGTTCTTC	CASRYRGRGNEQFF
TRBV11-3	.	TRBJ1-3	TGTGCCAGCAGCTTAAGGAGCCTAGGAAACACCATATATTTT	CASSLRSLGNTIYF
TRBV13	TRBD2	TRBJ2-1	TGTGCCAGCAGCTTAGGTCTAGCGGGGACCTACAATGAGCAGTTCTTC	CASSLGLAGTYNEQFF
TRBV4-1	TRBD1	TRBJ1-6	TGCGCCAGCAGTAGACAGGGTGATGATTCACCCCTCCACTTT	CASSRQGDDSPLHF
TRBV6-5	TRBD2	TRBJ2-1	TGTGCCAGCAGGAACAGCGGGAACGAGCAGTTCTTC	CASRNSGNEQFF
TRBV2	.	TRBJ2-2	TGTGCCAGCACCAGGACAACCGGGGAGCTGTTTTTT	CASTRTTGELFF
TRBV5-1	.	TRBJ2-3	TGCGCCAGCGGACCGGAAGAGGGCACGCAGTATTTT	CASGPEEGTQYF
TRBV29-1	.	TRBJ2-7	TGCAGCGTTGTTGCTCAGGGAAGTAGTGCCGAGCAGTACTTC	CSVVAQGSSAEQYF
TRBV4-1	TRBD1	TRBJ2-7	TGCGCCAGCAGCCAAGAGGCAGGGGGCGCGGATAGATACGAGCAGTACTTC	CASSQEAGGADRYEQYF
TRBV29-1	.	TRBJ2-5	TGCAGCGTTACCGGGGGACAGTTAGCTCAAGAGACCCAGTACTTC	CSVTGGQLAQETQYF
TRBV5-1	TRBD1	TRBJ2-1	TGCGCCAGCAGCATTAACAGGGGCGGAAACAATGAGCAGTTCTTC	CASSINRGGNNEQFF
TRBV5-1	.	TRBJ1-1	TGCGCCAGCAGCTACAGGGACGGACAGCGGAGACTCATGAACACTGAAGCTTTCTTT	CASSYRDGQRRLMNTEAFF
TRBV15	TRBD2	TRBJ2-5	TGTGCCACCAGCAGGGGGAGGGCTTCGGAGACCCAGTACTTC	CATSRGRASETQYF
TRBV30	.	TRBJ1-6	TGTGCCTCCACGACCCTCCGGAGCGTTTCACCCCTCCACTTT	CASTTLRSVSPLHF
TRBV29-1	.	TRBJ1-1	TGCAGCGTTGAAGGTTACAGGGCAGAGTGGGCTTTCTTT	CSVEGYRAEWAFF
TRBV6-1	TRBD1	TRBJ1-5	TGTGCCAGCAGGGACAGGGAGTCGACCCAGCATTTT	CASRDRESTQHF
TRBV9	.	TRBJ2-3	TGTGCCAGCAGCGTAGTTTCTGATACGCAGTATTTT	CASSVVSDTQYF
TRBV18	.	TRBJ1-1	TGTGCCAGCTCACCCATACAGGGGAACACTGAAGCTTTCTTT	CASSPIQGNTEAFF
TRBV28	TRBD1	TRBJ2-1	TGTGCCAGCAGGCTAGGGACAGGGGACAATGAGCAGTTCTTC	CASRLGTGDNEQFF
TRBV19	.	TRBJ1-5	TGTGCCAGTAGTATAGTTATTGTCTCGAATCAGCCCCAGCATTTT	CASSIVIVSNQPQHF
TRBV6-5	.	TRBJ2-7	TGTGCCAGCAGTCGACCGGACAGCTCCTACGAGCAGTACTTC	CASSRPDSSYEQYF
TRBV5-4	.	TRBJ2-7	TGTGCCAGCAGCCCCGAACTACTAGGGCCCTACGAGCAGTACTTC	CASSPELLGPYEQYF
TRBV6-5	TRBD2	TRBJ2-7	TGTGCCAGCAGTTACTCGCGCTGGACTAGCTCCTACGAGCAGTACTTC	CASSYSRWTSSYEQYF
TRBV6-6	.	TRBJ2-2	TGTGCCAGCAGAATTTCAGGGAACACCGGGGAGCTGTTTTTT	CASRISGNTGELFF
TRBV18	.	TRBJ1-2	TGTGCCAGCTCACCCCAGGGAGGCGGCTACACCTTC	CASSPQGGGYTF
TRBV11-1	TRBD1	TRBJ2-5	TGTGCCAGCAGCGGACAGGGGAGGGTCGAAGAGACCCAGTACTTC	CASSGQGRVEETQYF
TRBV6-1	.	TRBJ2-2	TGTGCCAGCAGCTCTGCCGGGGAGCTGTTTTTT	CASSSAGELFF
TRBV9	TRBD1	TRBJ2-7	TGTGCCAGCAGCCAAACCCCCGGACAGGCCTACGAGCAGTACTTC	CASSQTPGQAYEQYF
TRBV13	TRBD2	TRBJ2-1	TGTGCCAGCAGCTTAGGACTAGCGGGGACCTACAATGAGCAGTTCTTC	CASSLGLAGTYNEQFF
TRBV25-1	.	TRBJ2-5	TGTGCCAGCAGTGACGTAGAGACCCAGTACTTC	CASSDVETQYF
TRBV19	.	TRBJ2-2	TGTGCCAGTATGAGGCAAATGAACACCGGGGAGCTGTTTTTT	CASMRQMNTGELFF